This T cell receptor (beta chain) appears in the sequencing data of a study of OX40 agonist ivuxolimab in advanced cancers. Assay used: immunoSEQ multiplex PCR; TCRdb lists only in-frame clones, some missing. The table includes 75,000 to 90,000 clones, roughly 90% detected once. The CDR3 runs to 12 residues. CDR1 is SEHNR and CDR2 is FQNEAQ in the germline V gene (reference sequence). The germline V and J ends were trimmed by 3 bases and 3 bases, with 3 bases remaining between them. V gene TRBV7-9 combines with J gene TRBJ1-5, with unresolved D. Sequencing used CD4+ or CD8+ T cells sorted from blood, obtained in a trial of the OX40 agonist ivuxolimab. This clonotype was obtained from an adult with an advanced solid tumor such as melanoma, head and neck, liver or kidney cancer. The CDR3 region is CASSFSNQPQHF. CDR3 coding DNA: TGTGCCAGCAGCTTCTCCAATCAGCCCCAGCATTTT. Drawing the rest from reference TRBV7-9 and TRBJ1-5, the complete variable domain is DTGVSQNPRHKITKRGQNVTFRCDPISEHNRLYWYRQTLGQGPEFLTYFQNEAQLEKSRLLSDRFSAERPKGSFSTLEIQRTEQGDSAMYLCASSFSNQPQHFGDGTRLSIL.